This is a list of T cell receptor beta chains from one sample in a study of blood T cells in healthy people across ages. TCRdb independently ran MiXCR on the 5' RACE reads; one entry per CDR3 protein. The table has under 1,100,000 distinct CDR3 sequences, under 30% seen once. The sample was also linked to a second study, of T cells of mothers and their children.

Sequencing input: blood. The receptor source for this set is a girl aged 2 to 9 in good health. Each CDR3 is given with its conserved first and last residue. D genes are given only for firm matches. Rows may omit the clone size; those that give it use once, few, many or a size class.

>TRBJ2-7|.|TRBV7-2|.
TGTGCCAGCAGCCCCTTCTTGGGGGACTCCTACGAGCAGTACTTC
CASSPFLGDSYEQYF
>TRBJ1-2|.|TRBV4-1|.
TGCGCCAGCAGCCAAGCGAGAGGGAGCAGCTATGGCTACACCTTC
CASSQARGSSYGYTF
>TRBJ1-1|few|TRBV20-1|.
TGCAGTGCTAGGGCCCCGGGGCAGGGGAGGGTTGCTTTCTTT
CSARAPGQGRVAFF
>TRBJ2-5|.|TRBV20-1|.
TGCAGTGCTAAGGGCCGAACCGGGGAGACCCAGTACTTC
CSAKGRTGETQYF
>TRBJ2-5|few|TRBV20-1|TRBD1
TGCAGTGCTAGTAGGGGACAGGGGAAAGAGACCCAGTACTTC
CSASRGQGKETQYF
>TRBJ2-1|.|TRBV18|.
TGTGCCAGCTCACCACGTAGTCAGGACGGTGAGCAGTTCTTC
CASSPRSQDGEQFF
>TRBJ1-2|.|TRBV12-5|.
TGTGCTAGTGGTCCCCCGGGGCTAAGATTTAACTATGGCTACACCTTC
CASGPPGLRFNYGYTF
>TRBJ1-1|.|TRBV4-1|TRBD1
TGCGCCAGCAGCCAAGCGACAGGGGAGCGGAACACTGAAGCTTTCTTT
CASSQATGERNTEAFF
>TRBJ2-1|.|TRBV29-1|.
TGCAGCGGCCTAGAGGGAAATGAGCAGTTCTTC
CSGLEGNEQFF
>TRBJ1-1|.|TRBV25-1|.
TGTGCCAGCAGTGATCTGGGGGGCACTGAAGCTTTCTTT
CASSDLGGTEAFF
>TRBJ1-4|few|TRBV28|TRBD1
TGTGCCAGCAGTTATGGGCTACGACAGGGGGCCGGTGAAAAACTGTTTTTT
CASSYGLRQGAGEKLFF
>TRBJ1-1|.|TRBV7-8|.
TGTATAGGGGTATCGAACACTGAAGCTTTCTTT
CIGVSNTEAFF
>TRBJ1-6|.|TRBV7-9|.
TGTGCCAGCAGCTTGACGTCAGGCCATAATTCACCCCTCCACTTT
CASSLTSGHNSPLHF
>TRBJ2-5|.|TRBV7-2|TRBD2
TGTGCCAGCAGCCCTCGTAGCGGGGGGGTCCAAGAGACCCAGTACTTC
CASSPRSGGVQETQYF
>TRBJ2-5|many|TRBV7-2|.
TGCGCCAGCAGCTGGGGGACTGCTCTCTTTCAAGAGACCCAGTACTTC
CASSWGTALFQETQYF
>TRBJ2-1|.|TRBV6-6|.
TGTGCCACCCGGGGTAGCCTACTACGTTTCAACAATGAGCAGTTCTTC
CATRGSLLRFNNEQFF
>TRBJ2-3|.|TRBV7-2|TRBD2
TGTGCCAGCAGCTTTGGACTAGCGGGATCCCTTATAGATACGCAGTATTTT
CASSFGLAGSLIDTQYF
>TRBJ2-1|few|TRBV7-9|.
TGTGCCAGCATGCTTGAACCGGGACCGGGTTACAATGAGCAGTTCTTC
CASMLEPGPGYNEQFF
>TRBJ2-7|.|TRBV3-1|.
TGTGCCAGCAGCCAGGGCCTGGGGTTATACGAGCAGTACTTC
CASSQGLGLYEQYF
>TRBJ2-3|.|TRBV29-1|.
TGCAGCGCAATCACCGGGCAGACAGACACAGATACGCAGTATTTT
CSAITGQTDTDTQYF
>TRBJ2-1|.|TRBV24-1|.
TGTGCCACCAGTGATATCGATGAGCAGTTCTTC
CATSDIDEQFF
>TRBJ1-1|.|TRBV9|.
TGTGCCAGCAGCGTAGAAGGGAGCGTCGGGCTGAACACTGAAGCTTTCTTT
CASSVEGSVGLNTEAFF
>TRBJ1-1|few|TRBV4-2|.
TGTGCCAGCAGCCAAGATCGAGAGGCGGGGGGCAGAGCTTTCTTT
CASSQDREAGGRAFF
>TRBJ2-7|few|TRBV29-1|.
TGCAGCGTTGAAGGTAGGTCCGGAGTAGTAGTGGAGCAGTACTTC
CSVEGRSGVVVEQYF
>TRBJ2-1|.|TRBV28|TRBD2
TGTGCCAGCAGTTTATTGGCGGGAGGGCCCCACAATGAGCAGTTCTTC
CASSLLAGGPHNEQFF
>TRBJ2-7|.|TRBV20-1|TRBD2
TGCAGTGCTTCCGGGACTAGCGGAGGGTTAACCTACGAGCAGTACTTC
CSASGTSGGLTYEQYF
>TRBJ2-5|few|TRBV3-1|TRBD1
TGTGCCAGCAGCCACCTAGGACAGGGGGGTCAAGAGACCCAGTACTTC
CASSHLGQGGQETQYF
>TRBJ2-5|few|TRBV7-2|.
TGTGCCAGCAGCTTTTTTTTGCAAGAGACCCAGTACTTC
CASSFFLQETQYF
>TRBJ2-1|.|TRBV20-1|TRBD1
TGCAGTGCTATGGGACAGGGCAACAATGAGCAGTTCTTC
CSAMGQGNNEQFF
>TRBJ2-1|once|TRBV4-1|.
TGCGCCAGCAGCCGCCTATTGGAGGTGGATGAGCAGTTCTTC
CASSRLLEVDEQFF
>TRBJ2-2|few|TRBV7-9|.
TGTGCCAGCAGCCGACTGAGCAGGGGGAACACCGGGGAGCTGTTTTTT
CASSRLSRGNTGELFF
>TRBJ2-4|.|TRBV7-6|.
TGTGCCAGCAGCTCTCGGGCGGGGACCATTCAGTACTTC
CASSSRAGTIQYF
>TRBJ2-4|.|TRBV7-9|.
TGTGCCAGCAGCTTAGGACAGGTTGCTACTCTAGCCAAAAACATTCAGTACTTC
CASSLGQVATLAKNIQYF
>TRBJ2-7|few|TRBV5-1|TRBD2
TGCGCCAGCAGCTTAGGAGCGGGAGCCTCCTACGAGCAGTACTTC
CASSLGAGASYEQYF
>TRBJ2-5|few|TRBV29-1|TRBD1
TGCAGCGTTGCCTATGGGACAGGGGTCTCCCAAGAGACCCAGTACTTC
CSVAYGTGVSQETQYF
>TRBJ2-3|.|TRBV19|.
TGTGCCAGTAGTTGGACAGCCACAGATACGCAGTATTTT
CASSWTATDTQYF
>TRBJ1-2|.|TRBV19|.
TGTGCCAGTAGTATGGTCTGGGCCCCAGGGCTCTATGGCTTCACCTTC
CASSMVWAPGLYGFTF
>TRBJ1-2|few|TRBV1|.
TGCACCAGCAGCCACTTATACGGGATCACAGATCATGGCTACACCTTC
CTSSHLYGITDHGYTF
>TRBJ2-1|few|TRBV19|.
TGTGCCAGTAGTCTCGCTACTCGAACCCTCTACAATGAGCAGTTCTTC
CASSLATRTLYNEQFF
>TRBJ1-1|.|TRBV4-3|.
TGCGCCAGCAGGAATTCCGGGGGGACCACTGAAGCTTTCTTT
CASRNSGGTTEAFF